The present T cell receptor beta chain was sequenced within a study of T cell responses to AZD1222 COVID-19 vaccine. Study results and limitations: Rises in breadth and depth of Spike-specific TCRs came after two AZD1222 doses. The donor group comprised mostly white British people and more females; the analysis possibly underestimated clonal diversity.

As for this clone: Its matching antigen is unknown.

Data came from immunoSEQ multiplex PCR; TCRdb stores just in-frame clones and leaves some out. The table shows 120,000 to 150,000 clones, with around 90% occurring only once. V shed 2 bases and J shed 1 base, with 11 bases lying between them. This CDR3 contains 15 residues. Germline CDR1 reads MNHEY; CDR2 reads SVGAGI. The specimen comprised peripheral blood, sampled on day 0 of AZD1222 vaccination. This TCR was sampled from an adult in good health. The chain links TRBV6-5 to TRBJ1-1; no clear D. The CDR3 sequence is CASSYQFGKNTEAFF. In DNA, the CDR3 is TGTGCCAGCAGTTACCAATTCGGCAAGAACACTGAAGCTTTCTTT.